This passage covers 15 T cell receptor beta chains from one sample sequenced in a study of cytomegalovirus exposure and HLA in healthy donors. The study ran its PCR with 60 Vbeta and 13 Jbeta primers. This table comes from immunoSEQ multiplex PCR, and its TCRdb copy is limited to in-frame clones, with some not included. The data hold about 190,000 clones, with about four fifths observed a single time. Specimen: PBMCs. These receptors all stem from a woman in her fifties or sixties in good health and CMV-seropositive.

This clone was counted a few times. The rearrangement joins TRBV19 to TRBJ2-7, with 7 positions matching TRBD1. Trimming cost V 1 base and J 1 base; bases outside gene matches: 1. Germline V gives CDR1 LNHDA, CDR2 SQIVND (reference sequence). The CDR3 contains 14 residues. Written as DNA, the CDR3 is TGTGCCAGTAGTATAGGGGACAGATCCTACGAGCAGTACTTC. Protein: CASSIGDRSYEQYF. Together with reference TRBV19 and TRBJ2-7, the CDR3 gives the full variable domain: DGGITQSPKYLFRKEGQNVTLSCEQNLNHDAMYWYRQDPGQGLRLIYYSQIVNDFQKGDIAEGYSVSREKKESFPLTVTSAQKNPTAFYLCASSIGDRSYEQYFGPGTRLTVT.

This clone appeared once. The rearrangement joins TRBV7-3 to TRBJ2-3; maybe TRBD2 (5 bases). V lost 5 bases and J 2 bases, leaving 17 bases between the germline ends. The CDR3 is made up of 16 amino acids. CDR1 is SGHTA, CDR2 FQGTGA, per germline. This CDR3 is CASSPVKRTFTDTQYF. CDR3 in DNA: TGTGCCAGCAGCCCAGTGAAGAGGACTTTCACAGATACGCAGTATTTT.

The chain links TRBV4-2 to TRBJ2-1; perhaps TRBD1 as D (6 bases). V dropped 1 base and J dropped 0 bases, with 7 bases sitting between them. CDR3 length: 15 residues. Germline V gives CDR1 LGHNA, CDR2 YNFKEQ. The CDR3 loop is CASSQADSSYNEQFF. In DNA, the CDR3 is TGTGCCAGCAGCCAAGCGGACAGCTCCTACAATGAGCAGTTCTTC.

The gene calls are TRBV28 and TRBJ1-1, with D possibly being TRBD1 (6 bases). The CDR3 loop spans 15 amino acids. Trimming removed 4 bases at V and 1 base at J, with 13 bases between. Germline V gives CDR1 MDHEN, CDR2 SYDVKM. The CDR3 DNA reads TGTGCCAGCAGTTCAGCAGGGGCGACGAACACTGAAGCTTTCTTT. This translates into CASSSAGATNTEAFF. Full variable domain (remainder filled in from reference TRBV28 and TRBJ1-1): DVKVTQSSRYLVKRTGEKVFLECVQDMDHENMFWYRQDPGLGLRLIYFSYDVKMKEKGDIPEGYSVSREKKERFSLILESASTNQTSMYLCASSSAGATNTEAFFGQGTRLTVV.

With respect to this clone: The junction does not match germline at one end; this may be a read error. CDR3 DNA sequence: TGTTCCAGCAGCCAATTACAGGGTTTCACAGATACGCAGTATTTT. Translation gives CSSSQLQGFTDTQYF. The chain combines TRBV7-9 with TRBJ2-3; possibly TRBD1 for D (6 bases). This CDR3 has 15 amino acids. Germline V gene data show CDR1 as SEHNR and CDR2 as FQNEAQ (reference sequence).

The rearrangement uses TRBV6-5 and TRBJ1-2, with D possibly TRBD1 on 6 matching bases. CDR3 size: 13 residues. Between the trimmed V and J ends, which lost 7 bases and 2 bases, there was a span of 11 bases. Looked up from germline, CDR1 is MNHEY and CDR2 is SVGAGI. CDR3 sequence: CASNPTGNYGYTF. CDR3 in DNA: TGTGCCAGCAATCCGACAGGCAACTATGGCTACACCTTC.

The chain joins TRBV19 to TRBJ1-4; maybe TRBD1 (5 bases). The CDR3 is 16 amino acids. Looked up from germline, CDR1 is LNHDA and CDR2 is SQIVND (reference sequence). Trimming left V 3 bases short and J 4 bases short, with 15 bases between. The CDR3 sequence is CASSILTGQGNEKLFF. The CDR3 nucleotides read TGTGCCAGTAGTATTCTTACTGGGCAGGGTAATGAAAAACTGTTTTTT.

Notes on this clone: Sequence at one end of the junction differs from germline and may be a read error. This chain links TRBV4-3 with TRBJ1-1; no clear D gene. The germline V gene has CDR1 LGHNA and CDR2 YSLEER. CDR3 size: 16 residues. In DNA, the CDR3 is TGCACCAGCAGCCAATTGCTTACCGTGCGGGTCGAGCGTGCTTTCTTT. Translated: CTSSQLLTVRVERAFF.

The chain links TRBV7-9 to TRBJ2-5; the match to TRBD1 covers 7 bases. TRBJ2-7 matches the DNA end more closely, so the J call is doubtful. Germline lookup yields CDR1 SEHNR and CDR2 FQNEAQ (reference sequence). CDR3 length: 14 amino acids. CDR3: CASSSGTDSYEQYF. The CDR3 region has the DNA TGTGCCAGCAGCTCCGGGACAGACTCCTACGAGCAGTACTTC.

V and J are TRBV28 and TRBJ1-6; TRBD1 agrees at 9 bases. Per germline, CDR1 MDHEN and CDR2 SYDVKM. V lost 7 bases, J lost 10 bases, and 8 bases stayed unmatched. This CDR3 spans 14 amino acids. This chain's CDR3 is CASILQGARSPLHF. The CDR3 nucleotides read TGTGCCAGCATCTTACAGGGGGCGCGGTCACCCCTCCACTTT. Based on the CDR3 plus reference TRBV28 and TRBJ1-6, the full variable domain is DVKVTQSSRYLVKRTGEKVFLECVQDMDHENMFWYRQDPGLGLRLIYFSYDVKMKEKGDIPEGYSVSREKKERFSLILESASTNQTSMYLCASILQGARSPLHFGNGTRLTVT.

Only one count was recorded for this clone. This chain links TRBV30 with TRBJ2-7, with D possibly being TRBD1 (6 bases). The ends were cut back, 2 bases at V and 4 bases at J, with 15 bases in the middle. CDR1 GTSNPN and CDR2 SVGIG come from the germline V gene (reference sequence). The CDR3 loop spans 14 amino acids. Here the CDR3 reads CAWSYLGQSYEQYF. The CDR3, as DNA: TGTGCCTGGAGTTATCTCGGACAGTCTTACGAGCAGTACTTC.

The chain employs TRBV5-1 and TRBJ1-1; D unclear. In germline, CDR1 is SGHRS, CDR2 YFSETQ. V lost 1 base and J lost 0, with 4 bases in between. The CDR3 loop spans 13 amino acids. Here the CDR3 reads CASSLSVNTEAFF. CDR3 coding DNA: TGCGCCAGCAGCTTGTCCGTGAACACTGAAGCTTTCTTT.

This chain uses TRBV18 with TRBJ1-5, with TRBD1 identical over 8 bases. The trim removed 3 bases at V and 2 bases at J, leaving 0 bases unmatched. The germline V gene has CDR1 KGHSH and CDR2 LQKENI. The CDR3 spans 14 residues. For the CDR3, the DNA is TGTGCCAGCTCACCGGACAGGGGCAATCAGCCCCAGCATTTT. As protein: CASSPDRGNQPQHF.

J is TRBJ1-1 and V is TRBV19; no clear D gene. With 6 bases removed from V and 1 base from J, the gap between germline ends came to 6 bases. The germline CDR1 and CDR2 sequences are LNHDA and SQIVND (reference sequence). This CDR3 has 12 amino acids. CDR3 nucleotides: TGTGCCAGTAGGCGGCAGAACACTGAAGCTTTCTTT. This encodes CASRRQNTEAFF.

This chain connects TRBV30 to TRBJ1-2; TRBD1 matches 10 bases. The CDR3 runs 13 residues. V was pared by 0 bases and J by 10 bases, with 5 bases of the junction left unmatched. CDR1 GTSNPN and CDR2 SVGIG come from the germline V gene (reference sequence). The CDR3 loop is CAWSVGTGEPYTF. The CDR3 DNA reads TGTGCCTGGAGTGTGGGGACAGGGGAACCCTACACCTTC.